One and the same sample provided the 31 T cell receptor beta chains below, sequenced in a study of cytomegalovirus exposure and HLA in healthy donors. With 60 Vbeta and 13 Jbeta primers, the PCR was carried out. The protocol was immunoSEQ multiplex PCR, while the TCRdb copy is restricted to in-frame clones and leaves out a portion. The sample records fewer than 150,000 clones, over 70% being singletons. Sequenced sample: PBMCs. These receptors were collected from a female donor in good health and CMV-seropositive.

The genes are TRBV6-4 and TRBJ2-3; no definite D call. Trimming removed 8 bases from V and 1 base from J, with 13 bases in between. The CDR3 loop spans 14 amino acids. Germline CDR1 reads MRHNA; CDR2 reads SNTAGT. The CDR3 protein is CASALGVGTDTQYF. Written as DNA, the CDR3 is TGTGCCAGCGCGCTTGGAGTGGGCACAGATACGCAGTATTTT.

This clone showed up just a few times. Here the CDR3 DNA reads TGCAGCGTTCCAAAGAACGGACACCTGAGCACTGAAGCTTTCTTT. It specifies CSVPKNGHLSTEAFF. V and J are TRBV29-1 and TRBJ1-1; TRBD1 is a possible D gene (5 bases). The germline gives CDR1 SQVTM, CDR2 ANQGSEA. The CDR3 length is 15 residues. With 5 bases removed from V and 4 bases from J, the gap between germline ends came to 20 bases.

This chain joins TRBV4-3 and TRBJ1-4; tentatively, D is TRBD1 (6 bases). Trimming took off 2 bases at V and 7 bases at J, with 11 bases between the two ends. The CDR3 runs to 14 residues. In germline, CDR1 is LGHNA, CDR2 YSLEER. CDR3 coding DNA: TGCGCCAGCAGCCAACCAGGGGAGGGTGAAAAACTGTTTTTT. It encodes CASSQPGEGEKLFF.

The chain joins TRBV5-3 to TRBJ1-5; D remains ambiguous. TRBV5-3 is treated as an ORF (open reading frame) with a function not yet certain. The CDR3 sequence is 10 residues long. Trimming left V 6 bases short and J 10 bases short, with 8 bases between. CDR3 sequence reads: CARKFVPQHF. The CDR3 DNA follows: TGTGCCAGAAAATTCGTTCCCCAGCATTTT.

A single count supports this clone. Other nucleotide sequences from this sample produce the same CDR3. The chain carries TRBV2 and TRBJ2-2; 8 bases match TRBD1. The CDR3 contains 15 residues. Germline CDR1 and CDR2: SNHLY and FYNNEI. With V trimmed by 6 bases and J by 1 base, 4 bases remained unmatched. The CDR3 region has the DNA TGTGCCAGCAGGGGGACAGGACGGAACACCGGGGAGCTGTTTTTT. Protein product: CASRGTGRNTGELFF.

The chain links TRBV5-4 to TRBJ1-6, with 9 bases lining up with TRBD1. Germline assignment: CDR1 SGHNT and CDR2 YYREEE (reference sequence). The J segment lost 6 bases and the V segment lost 4 bases, leaving 11 bases of the junction unmatched. This CDR3 comprises 17 residues. The CDR3 loop is CASSRFARGQGNSPLHF. The CDR3 DNA follows: TGTGCCAGCAGCCGGTTCGCAAGGGGACAGGGTAATTCACCCCTCCACTTT.

This chain connects TRBV9 to TRBJ1-1, with D hard to call. The CDR3 runs to 12 residues. V was trimmed by 0 bases and J by 7 bases, leaving 7 bases between them. Per the germline V gene, CDR1 is SGDLS and CDR2 is YYNGEE. Here the CDR3 reads CASSVAAGEAFF. The CDR3 coding sequence is TGTGCCAGCAGCGTAGCTGCCGGTGAAGCTTTCTTT.

The CDR3 DNA sequence: TGTGCCTGGAGAATCCAGGGCACAGATACGCAGTATTTT. Its protein product is CAWRIQGTDTQYF. V is TRBV30 and J is TRBJ2-3; D uncertain. The ends were cut back, 3 bases at V and 1 base at J, with 8 bases in the middle. This CDR3 has 13 residues. Germline V gives CDR1 GTSNPN, CDR2 SVGIG (reference sequence).

The chain joins TRBV6-5 to TRBJ1-2; 7 bases are a match to TRBD1. J was trimmed by 5 bases and V by 9 bases; bases with no gene match: 12. Germline CDR1 reads MNHEY; CDR2 reads SVGAGI. This CDR3 spans 14 amino acids. The CDR3 reads CASSTRTGFYGYTF. In nucleotides, the CDR3 is TGTGCCAGTTCGACGAGGACAGGATTTTATGGCTACACCTTC.

V gene TRBV11-2 combines with J gene TRBJ2-5; 8 bases are a match to TRBD2. CDR1 and CDR2 (germline): SGHAT, FQNNGV. This CDR3 region has 16 residues. The V and J ends lost 5 bases and 1 base, in that order; junction bases with no gene match: 9. CDR3 in DNA: TGTGCCAGCAGCCCGAGGACTAGCCGATCCCAAGAGACCCAGTACTTC. Translated, it gives CASSPRTSRSQETQYF.

The gene calls are TRBV7-8 and TRBJ2-1, with D maybe TRBD2 (6 bases). Germline CDR1 and CDR2: SGHVS and FQNEAQ. Trimming took off 3 bases at V and 6 bases at J, with 12 bases between the two ends. The CDR3 consists of 14 residues. The CDR3 sequence is CASSFGSEGNEQFF. The CDR3 DNA sequence: TGTGCCAGCAGCTTTGGGTCGGAGGGCAATGAGCAGTTCTTC.

This chain uses TRBV27 with TRBJ2-1; 8 bases map to TRBD2. The germline V gene has CDR1 MNHEY and CDR2 SMNVEV (reference sequence). J gave up 2 bases and V 4 bases, and 10 bases lay outside the gene matches. The CDR3 runs to 17 residues. CDR3 protein: CASSSYITSGPYNEQFF. CDR3 bases: TGTGCCAGCAGTTCGTACATTACTAGCGGACCCTACAATGAGCAGTTCTTC.

The rearrangement uses TRBV5-4 and TRBJ2-1; D possibly corresponds to TRBD1 (6 bases). V was clipped by 4 bases and J by 4 bases, with 12 bases between them. In germline, CDR1 is SGHNT, CDR2 YYREEE (reference sequence). The CDR3 totals 14 residues. The CDR3 is CASSGRTDYNEQFF. Written as DNA, the CDR3 is TGTGCCAGCAGCGGCAGGACAGATTACAATGAGCAGTTCTTC.

This chain connects TRBV7-2 to TRBJ1-3, with D maybe TRBD1 (5 bases). V was shortened by 3 bases and J by 8 bases, with 11 bases between the two germline ends. This CDR3 comprises 13 residues. Per germline, CDR1 SGHTA and CDR2 FQGNSA. The CDR3 nucleotides are TGTGCCAGCAGCTTTGTCAGGGAGGACACCATATATTTT. Translating it yields CASSFVREDTIYF.

CDR3: CASRQGDRGAYEQYF. In DNA, the CDR3 is TGTGCCAGCAGGCAAGGGGACAGGGGAGCCTACGAGCAGTACTTC. This chain uses TRBV11-2 with TRBJ2-7; 10 bases map to TRBD1. This CDR3 is 15 amino acids long. Germline-derived CDR1 and CDR2 are SGHAT and FQNNGV. Trimming at V came to 6 bases and at J to 2 bases, leaving 7 bases not matched to a gene.

V usage is TRBV6-6 and J usage is TRBJ2-5, with TRBD2 matching over 8 bases. Trimming at V came to 0 bases and at J to 4 bases, leaving 7 bases not matched to a gene. In germline, CDR1 is MNHNY, CDR2 SVGAGI (reference sequence). CDR3 length: 16 residues. The CDR3 reads CASSYSILAVGETQYF. CDR3 DNA sequence: TGTGCCAGCAGTTACTCGATACTAGCGGTGGGAGAGACCCAGTACTTC.

As concerns this clone: The junction does not match germline at one end; this may be a read error. The V gene is TRBV11-2, the J gene TRBJ2-7; TRBD2 matches 7 bases. This CDR3 has 14 amino acids. Germline V CDR1 and CDR2: SGHAT, FQNNGV. CDR3: CASSPRTSSSEQYF. The DNA of the CDR3 is TGTGCCAGCAGCCCCCGGACTAGTTCCTCCGAGCAGTACTTC.

The V call is TRBV9, the J call TRBJ1-1; 7 nucleotides match TRBD1. In germline, CDR1 is SGDLS, CDR2 YYNGEE. V shed 4 bases and J 1 base; nucleotides not matched to a gene: 7. CDR3 length: 15 residues. The CDR3: CASSPHGQANTEAFF. CDR3 bases: TGTGCCAGCAGCCCCCACGGACAGGCGAACACTGAAGCTTTCTTT.

This chain uses TRBV18 with TRBJ1-4; no clear D gene. V shed 3 bases and J shed 8 bases, with 13 bases lying between them. Germline V CDR1 and CDR2: KGHSH, LQKENI. There are 14 residues in the CDR3. The DNA of the CDR3 is TGTGCCAGCTCACCGCAGATGGAGAGCGAAAAACTGTTTTTT. Amino acid sequence: CASSPQMESEKLFF.

There are a few counts of this clone. The rearrangement links TRBV2 to TRBJ2-7; no clear D gene. The germline V gene has CDR1 SNHLY and CDR2 FYNNEI. V lost 5 bases and J 4 bases, leaving 6 bases between the germline ends. This CDR3 is 11 amino acids long. CDR3 sequence (DNA): TGTGCCAGCAGTCCCTTATACGAGCAGTACTTC. This gives the protein CASSPLYEQYF.

The V and J genes are TRBV10-3 and TRBJ1-5; 7 bases line up with TRBD1. The germline gives CDR1 ENHRY, CDR2 SYGVKD. The CDR3 is 14 amino acids. V lost 8 bases to trimming and J lost 3 bases; unmatched junction nucleotides: 7. The DNA for the CDR3 is TGTGCCATCGGATCGGGACAGCTCAATCAGCCCCAGCATTTT. Translated, it gives CAIGSGQLNQPQHF.

The chain combines TRBV5-1 with TRBJ1-6, with D possibly being TRBD1 (6 bases). Germline lookup yields CDR1 SGHRS and CDR2 YFSETQ. The CDR3 spans 15 residues. Trimming pared 0 bases from V and 10 bases from J, leaving 14 bases between. CDR3: CASSLDRAVGSPLHF. Written as DNA, the CDR3 is TGCGCCAGCAGCTTGGACAGGGCGGTGGGGTCACCCCTCCACTTT.

The chain carries TRBV9 and TRBJ1-2; 9 nucleotides line up with TRBD1. Unmatched junction bases numbered 6, after V lost 3 bases and J lost 3 bases. The CDR3 is 15 amino acids. Germline lookup yields CDR1 SGDLS and CDR2 YYNGEE. CDR3 nucleotide sequence: TGTGCCAGCAGCGCCACCGGGACAGGGTACTATGGCTACACCTTC. It yields the protein CASSATGTGYYGYTF.

The rearrangement joins TRBV5-1 to TRBJ2-3; TRBD2 matches 9 bases. From germline, CDR1 is SGHRS and CDR2 YFSETQ. CDR3 size: 17 residues. V shed 2 bases, J shed 2 bases, and the junction held 9 bases outside the gene matches. The CDR3 loop reads CASSLTIAGEITDTQYF. The CDR3 nucleotides are TGCGCCAGCAGCTTAACCATAGCGGGGGAGATCACAGATACGCAGTATTTT.

V is TRBV2 and J is TRBJ2-3; 11 nucleotides match TRBD2. The CDR3 has 15 residues. J gave up 6 bases and V 6 bases, and 8 bases lay outside the gene matches. Germline values: CDR1 SNHLY, CDR2 FYNNEI. Here the CDR3 DNA reads TGTGCCAGCAGAGCCTTAGCGGGGGGGCAGGATACGCAGTATTTT. It codes for CASRALAGGQDTQYF.

V and J are TRBV4-1 and TRBJ1-5; 8 positions match TRBD1. Germline V CDR1 and CDR2: MGHRA, YSYEKL. Trimming took 4 bases from V and 5 from J; bases not matched to a gene: 10. This CDR3 spans 16 amino acids. CDR3 sequence (DNA): TGCGCCAGCAGCCTGCGATTGACAGGGGAGGATCAGCCCCAGCATTTT. As protein: CASSLRLTGEDQPQHF.

This chain connects TRBV5-6 to TRBJ1-2; D ambiguous. Per the germline V gene, CDR1 is SGHDT and CDR2 is YYEEEE. V was pared by 0 bases and J by 4 bases, with 7 bases between. The CDR3 covers 13 residues. CDR3 DNA: TGTGCCAGCAGCTTGGGGGAGAGCTATGGCTACACCTTC. Translating gives CASSLGESYGYTF.

This clone is a singleton in its sample. The CDR3 DNA follows: TGCGCCAGCAGCTTACAGGGGGCGCAGGATCAGCCCCAGCATTTT. It yields the protein CASSLQGAQDQPQHF. The rearrangement links TRBV5-1 to TRBJ1-5; 9 nucleotides agree with TRBD1. This CDR3 has 15 amino acids. From germline, CDR1 is SGHRS and CDR2 YFSETQ. Trimming removed 2 bases from V and 5 bases from J; junction bases left unmatched: 5.

The chain combines TRBV2 with TRBJ1-2; D possibly corresponds to TRBD1 (5 bases). Trimming removed 7 bases at V and 1 base at J, with 7 bases between. Germline V gene data show CDR1 as SNHLY and CDR2 as FYNNEI. This CDR3 is built from 12 residues. CDR3 nucleotides: TGTGCCAGCACACAGGATAACTATGGCTACACCTTC. Protein: CASTQDNYGYTF.

This clone turned up a few times. The chain is built from TRBV6-1 and TRBJ2-1, with TRBD1 matching 12 bases. Unmatched junction bases numbered 9, after V lost 5 bases and J lost 7 bases. The CDR3 runs 16 residues. From germline, CDR1 is MNHNS and CDR2 SASEGT. CDR3 nucleotides: TGTGCCAGCAGTAAAGGGGGGACAGGGGGCCGGAATGAGCAGTTCTTC. Translated, it gives CASSKGGTGGRNEQFF.

The gene calls are TRBV7-3 and TRBJ1-2; D remains unclear. The CDR3 covers 13 residues. The V gene's germline CDR1 is SGHTA and CDR2 FQGTGA. Deletions cut 3 bases from V and 8 bases from J, with 13 bases between. The CDR3 nucleotides are TGTGCCAGCAGCTTTGGGCCCCGGGGAGGCTACACCTTC. It is translated as CASSFGPRGGYTF.